This is a list of T cell receptor beta chains from one sample in a study of STAT3 mutations in large granular lymphocyte leukemia. Here immunoSEQ multiplex PCR was the method, and the copy in TCRdb shows in-frame clones only, minus some. The table shows 35,000 to 50,000 clones, with about 81% occurring only once. The sample consisted of PBMCs. The receptor set was obtained from a human donor with T large granular lymphocyte leukemia. Some clones in this sample may be carry-over from other donors' samples. Each CDR3 is given with its conserved first and last residue. The D gene is left open where the match is weak. The size field is filled for only some rows; it gives once, few, many or a size class.

d_call	cdr3_length	v_call	j_call	clone_size	cdr3_nt	cdr3_aa
TRBD1	16	TRBV4-1	TRBJ2-5	-	TGCGCCAGCAGGCAGTTACAGGGGTCAGGTTGGGAGACCCAGTACTTC	CASRQLQGSGWETQYF
-	17	TRBV23-1	TRBJ1-4	-	TGCGCCAGCAGTCACCCCGGGACCCTAAGATGTAGCGGAAAACTGTTTTTT	CASSHPGTLRCSGKLFF
-	15	TRBV18	TRBJ2-7	once	TGTGCCAGCTCACCTGGACAGTCTACCTCCTACGAGCAGTACTTC	CASSPGQSTSYEQYF
-	14	TRBV29-1	TRBJ1-3	-	TGCAGCGTTGGACAAACGCGCTCTGGAAACACCATATATTTT	CSVGQTRSGNTIYF
TRBD2	14	TRBV5-4	TRBJ2-1	-	TGTGCCAGCAGTCCGGGGACTAGCAGGAATGAGCAGTTCTTC	CASSPGTSRNEQFF
-	15	TRBV4-1	TRBJ1-1	-	TGCGCCAGCAGCCAAGTTACAGGGATGAACACTGAAGCTTTCTTT	CASSQVTGMNTEAFF
-	15	TRBV19	TRBJ1-5	-	TGTGCCAGTAGTGCGGGACGGGGGGGTAATCAGCCCCAGCATTTT	CASSAGRGGNQPQHF
TRBD1	15	TRBV30	TRBJ2-7	-	TGTGCCTGGAGTAACCAGGGGGCCAACTCCTACGAGCAGTACTTC	CAWSNQGANSYEQYF
TRBD1	15	TRBV27	TRBJ1-2	-	TGTGCCAGCACCCTAGGCCTGGACAGGGGCTATGGCTACACCTTC	CASTLGLDRGYGYTF
-	16	TRBV4-1	TRBJ1-4	-	TGCGCCAGCAGCCAACCCCGGAGTGGAACTAATGAAAAACTGTTTTTT	CASSQPRSGTNEKLFF
TRBD1	15	TRBV23-1	TRBJ1-1	-	TGCGCCAGCAGTCAATCGAGGGACAGGGACACTGAAGCTTTCTTT	CASSQSRDRDTEAFF
-	13	TRBV7-9	TRBJ2-3	few	TGTGCCAGCAGCTTAGCACAGGGAGGTACGCAGTATTTT	CASSLAQGGTQYF
-	16	TRBV28	TRBJ1-6	-	TGTGCCAGCAGTCTCCGCCGGCAGATGGGGGGGTCACCCCTCCACTTT	CASSLRRQMGGSPLHF
TRBD2	17	TRBV7-9	TRBJ2-1	-	TGTGCCAGCAGCTTAACGCTCCGAACTAGCGGTAACAATGAGCAGTTCTTC	CASSLTLRTSGNNEQFF
-	13	TRBV6-6	TRBJ1-3	-	TGTGCCAGCAGTCCGAACTCTGGAAACACCATATATTTT	CASSPNSGNTIYF
-	15	TRBV2	TRBJ2-1	few	TGTGCCAGCAGCACCCTGGCGGGGGCGTACAATGAGCAGTTCTTC	CASSTLAGAYNEQFF
-	12	TRBV30	TRBJ2-2	-	TGTGCCTGGAGTGGGTACCTCGGGGAGCTGTTTTTT	CAWSGYLGELFF
-	16	TRBV18	TRBJ1-6	-	TGTGCCAGCTCACCGGAGGCCTCGGCCAAAAATTCACCCCTCCACTTT	CASSPEASAKNSPLHF
TRBD2	18	TRBV7-2	TRBJ2-3	-	TGTGCCAGCAGCCTCAGACTAGCGGGGGGAACGACTGCAGATACGCAGTATTTT	CASSLRLAGGTTADTQYF
TRBD2	15	TRBV6-5	TRBJ2-3	-	TGTGCCAGCAGACTTAGCGGGGCCCTAGGAGATACGCAGTATTTT	CASRLSGALGDTQYF
TRBD2	18	TRBV28	TRBJ2-7	-	TGTGCCAGCAGTTGGGGAAGAGGGTGGGGGGGTGCGTACTACGAGCAGTACTTC	CASSWGRGWGGAYYEQYF
TRBD2	12	TRBV2	TRBJ2-3	-	TGTGCCAGCAGGACTAGCGCAGATACGCAGTATTTT	CASRTSADTQYF
-	11	TRBV20-1	TRBJ1-2	-	TGCAGTGCTAGAGTTACGGGTGGCTACACCTTC	CSARVTGGYTF
-	13	TRBV9	TRBJ2-7	-	TGTGCCAGCAGTGCCGACTGGTCCTACGAGCAGTACTTC	CASSADWSYEQYF
-	15	TRBV5-1	TRBJ2-3	-	TGCGCCAGCAGCTCGGGCGGGTGGGGCACAGATACGCAGTATTTT	CASSSGGWGTDTQYF
-	16	TRBV5-6	TRBJ2-5	-	TGTGCCAGCAGCTTGTCCAACTCAGGGTTTAGGGAGACCCAGTACTTC	CASSLSNSGFRETQYF
-	13	TRBV27	TRBJ2-2	-	TGTGCCAGCAGTTTCCCGAACACCGGGGAGCTGTTTTTT	CASSFPNTGELFF
-	12	TRBV2	TRBJ1-5	-	TGTGCCAGCAGTGATAGGGGTCAGCCCCAGCATTTT	CASSDRGQPQHF
-	12	TRBV11-2	TRBJ2-7	-	TGTGCCAGCAGCTTAGAGGTCTCCGAGCAGTACTTC	CASSLEVSEQYF
-	12	TRBV19	TRBJ1-1	-	TGTGCCAGCGGACAGCCGAACACTGAAGCTTTCTTT	CASGQPNTEAFF
TRBD1	13	TRBV7-2	TRBJ1-5	-	TGTGCCAGCAGCTCACAGGGGGGACAGCCCCAGCATTTT	CASSSQGGQPQHF
-	15	TRBV7-9	TRBJ2-5	-	TGTGCCAGCAGCCCGGTGTTCGGGGGCCAAGAGACCCAGTACTTC	CASSPVFGGQETQYF
-	12	TRBV29-1	TRBJ1-4	-	TGCAGCGTTGGAAAGGGGGGTGAAAAACTGTTTTTT	CSVGKGGEKLFF
-	14	TRBV7-9	TRBJ2-2	-	TGTGCCAGCCACTACGCGGGGCTAACCGGGGAGCTGTTTTTT	CASHYAGLTGELFF
-	16	TRBV6-5	TRBJ2-7	-	TGTGCCAGCAGTTACTTGGCGGCAGGGCATCCCTACGAGCAGTACTTC	CASSYLAAGHPYEQYF
-	15	TRBV5-8	TRBJ1-4	-	TGTGCCAGCAGCTTGGCCCAGGGATTTAATGAAAAACTGTTTTTT	CASSLAQGFNEKLFF
-	13	TRBV29-1	TRBJ2-1	-	TGCAGCGTCGTCACCGGGACACGGAATGAGCAGTTCTTC	CSVVTGTRNEQFF
-	14	TRBV14	TRBJ1-6	once	TGTGCCAGCAGCCCAAGAGGTCGTAATTCACCCCTCCACTTT	CASSPRGRNSPLHF
-	14	TRBV5-4	TRBJ1-2	-	TGTGCCAGCAGCTGGGTGGCGGGGGAGGTTGGCTACACCTTC	CASSWVAGEVGYTF
TRBD1	14	TRBV5-1	TRBJ2-1	once	TGCGCCAGCAGCATGGGACAGATAAGCGGTGAGCAGTTCTTC	CASSMGQISGEQFF
-	15	TRBV29-1	TRBJ2-4	-	TGCAGCGTTGAAGATGCCAGCGTTGGGGTGGGCATTCAGTACTTC	CSVEDASVGVGIQYF
-	13	TRBV6-4	TRBJ1-1	-	TGTGCCAGCAGTGACTCAAGGAACACTGAAGCTTTCTTT	CASSDSRNTEAFF
-	13	TRBV4-3	TRBJ1-1	few	TGCGCCAGCAGCCAACCGGGGTACACTGAAGCTTTCTTT	CASSQPGYTEAFF
TRBD1	13	TRBV2	TRBJ1-1	-	TGTGCCAGCACTGACAGGGGAAACACTGAAGCTTTCTTT	CASTDRGNTEAFF